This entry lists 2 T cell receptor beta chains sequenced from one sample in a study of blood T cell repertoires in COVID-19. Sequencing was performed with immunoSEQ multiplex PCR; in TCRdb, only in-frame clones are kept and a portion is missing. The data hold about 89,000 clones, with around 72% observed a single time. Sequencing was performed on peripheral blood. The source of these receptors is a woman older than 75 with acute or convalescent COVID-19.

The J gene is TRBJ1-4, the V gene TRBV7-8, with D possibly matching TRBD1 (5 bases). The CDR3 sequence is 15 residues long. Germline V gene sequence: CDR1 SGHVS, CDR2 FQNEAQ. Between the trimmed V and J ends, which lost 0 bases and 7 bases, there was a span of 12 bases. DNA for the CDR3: TGTGCCAGCAGCTTAGCGGCAGGGCGAAGTGAAAAACTGTTTTTT. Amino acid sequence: CASSLAAGRSEKLFF.

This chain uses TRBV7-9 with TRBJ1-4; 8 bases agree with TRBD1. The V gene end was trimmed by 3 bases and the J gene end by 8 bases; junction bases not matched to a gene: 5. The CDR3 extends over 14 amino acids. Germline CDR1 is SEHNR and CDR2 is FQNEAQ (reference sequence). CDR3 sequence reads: CASSFDRGVEKLFF. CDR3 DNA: TGTGCCAGCAGCTTCGACAGGGGAGTCGAAAAACTGTTTTTT.